This TCR beta chain was obtained from a study of beta chain features in type 1 diabetes. Study details: Sorted cells numbering around 110,000,000 were examined across all samples.

This clone has more than one count but fewer than ten. The antigen remains undetermined. Overall study findings and caveats: Sequencing the cDNA could make cells with high TCR expression show up more than they should. The naive, central memory and Treg TCRB repertoires looked more alike in patients than they did in healthy donors. TCRB CDR3s from Type 1 diabetes patients were moderately but significantly shorter in all four CD4+ subsets.

This CDR3 spans 13 amino acids. In germline, CDR1 is ENHRY, CDR2 SYGVKD. The V end lost 10 bases, the J end lost 1 base, and 13 bases lay between the germline ends. Of the isolated RNA, all was reverse transcribed, and so the sequenced material was expressed TCRB transcripts. Sequencing of naive, central memory and regulatory T cell samples gave an average of around 3.8 million reads. Assay: immunoSEQ multiplex PCR; the TCRdb copy retains only in-frame clones and omits some. The data contain some 640,000 clones, about 14% of them singletons. The clonotype comes from a man younger than 30 with type 1 diabetes. The sample taken for sequencing was naive CD4+ T cells from blood. V and J are TRBV10-3 and TRBJ1-1; tentative D call: TRBD1 (5 bases). The DNA for the CDR3 is TGTGCCACTCGACACGGGACGAACACTGAAGCTTTCTTT. The encoded protein is CATRHGTNTEAFF.